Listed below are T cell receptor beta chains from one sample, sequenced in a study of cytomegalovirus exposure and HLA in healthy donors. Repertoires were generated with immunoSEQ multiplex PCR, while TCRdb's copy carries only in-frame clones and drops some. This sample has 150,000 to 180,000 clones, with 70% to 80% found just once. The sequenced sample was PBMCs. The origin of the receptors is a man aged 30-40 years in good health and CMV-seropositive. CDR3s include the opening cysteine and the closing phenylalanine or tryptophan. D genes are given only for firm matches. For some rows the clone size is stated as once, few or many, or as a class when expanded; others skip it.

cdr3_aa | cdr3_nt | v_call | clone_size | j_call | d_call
CASSSGLYGELFF | TGTGCCAGCAGCTCGGGACTATACGGGGAGCTGTTTTTT | TRBV11-3 | NA | TRBJ2-2 | TRBD2
CATSRAGGRPDEQYF | TGTGCCACCAGCAGAGCGGGCGGGAGGCCTGACGAGCAGTACTTC | TRBV15 | NA | TRBJ2-7 | TRBD2
CASSLIGAGKAEAETQYF | TGCGCCAGCAGCTTAATTGGCGCGGGGAAGGCGGAGGCAGAGACCCAGTACTTC | TRBV5-1 | NA | TRBJ2-5 | NA
CASSYSTGGTEAFF | TGTGCCAGCAGTTACTCAACAGGGGGCACTGAAGCTTTCTTT | TRBV6-6 | NA | TRBJ1-1 | TRBD1
CATSNLRTAPRGYTF | TGTGCCACCAGTAACCTCAGAACAGCCCCCCGTGGCTACACCTTC | TRBV15 | NA | TRBJ1-2 | NA
CASSLEDGGGYEQYF | TGTGCCAGCAGCTTAGAGGACGGCGGAGGGTACGAGCAGTACTTC | TRBV11-2 | NA | TRBJ2-7 | NA
CASSQDWGRDNQPQHF | TGTGCCAGCAGCCAAGATTGGGGCAGGGACAATCAGCCCCAGCATTTT | TRBV4-2 | NA | TRBJ1-5 | NA
CASSLMGSGGQPQHF | TGTGCCAGCAGCTTAATGGGTTCGGGAGGGCAGCCCCAGCATTTT | TRBV7-2 | few | TRBJ1-5 | NA
CASSPGGSTDTQYF | TGTGCCAGCAGTCCAGGGGGCTCCACAGATACGCAGTATTTT | TRBV6-6 | NA | TRBJ2-3 | TRBD1
CASSRPGDPQPQHF | TGTGCCAGCAGCCGGCCAGGGGATCCCCAGCCCCAGCATTTT | TRBV7-8 | NA | TRBJ1-5 | NA
CTSSQDFAGEHEQFF | TGCACCAGCAGCCAAGATTTCGCGGGAGAGCATGAGCAGTTCTTC | TRBV1 | NA | TRBJ2-1 | NA
CASSVDRGGYEQYF | TGTGCCAGCAGCGTCGACAGGGGTGGCTACGAGCAGTACTTC | TRBV9 | NA | TRBJ2-7 | TRBD1
CASSLGTGGEQYF | TGTGCCAGCAGCTTAGGTACGGGGGGCGAGCAGTACTTC | TRBV7-9 | NA | TRBJ2-7 | TRBD2
CSVDLGNEQFF | TGCAGCGTTGACCTAGGCAATGAGCAGTTCTTC | TRBV29-1 | once | TRBJ2-1 | NA
CASSVSGSSYNEQFF | TGTGCCAGCAGCGTCAGCGGGAGCTCCTACAATGAGCAGTTCTTC | TRBV7-8 | NA | TRBJ2-1 | TRBD2
CASSPQADTDTQYF | TGTGCCAGCAGCCCCCAAGCCGACACAGATACGCAGTATTTT | TRBV7-3 | NA | TRBJ2-3 | NA
CASSKGSSGRLTGELFF | TGCGCCAGCAGCAAAGGTAGTAGCGGGAGACTTACCGGGGAGCTGTTTTTT | TRBV4-1 | NA | TRBJ2-2 | TRBD2
CASSSSGRNTDTQYF | TGCGCCAGCAGCTCCAGCGGGAGGAACACAGATACGCAGTATTTT | TRBV5-1 | NA | TRBJ2-3 | TRBD2
CASSMGPRSTQPQHF | TGTGCCAGTAGTATGGGGCCCCGCTCCACTCAGCCCCAGCATTTT | TRBV19 | NA | TRBJ1-5 | NA
CASSLAPGGGQPQHF | TGTGCCAGCAGCTTAGCGCCCGGGGGGGGGCAGCCCCAGCATTTT | TRBV7-2 | NA | TRBJ1-5 | NA
CASSSYRNEQFF | TGTGCCAGCAGCTCCTATAGAAATGAGCAGTTCTTC | TRBV5-6 | NA | TRBJ2-1 | NA
CASLDSYGYTF | TGTGCCAGTCTGGACAGTTATGGCTACACCTTC | TRBV6-1 | NA | TRBJ1-2 | NA
CASSRRGPYEQYF | TGTGCCAGCAGCCGCAGGGGGCCCTACGAGCAGTACTTC | TRBV11-2 | once | TRBJ2-7 | TRBD1
CASSLDWDYTNEQFF | TGTGCCAGCAGCTTAGATTGGGACTATACCAATGAGCAGTTCTTC | TRBV11-1 | NA | TRBJ2-1 | TRBD2
CASSRSEAFF | TGTGCCAGCAGCCGGAGTGAAGCTTTCTTT | TRBV6-6 | NA | TRBJ1-1 | NA
CASGAIRSYEQYF | TGTGCCAGCGGAGCGATACGTTCCTACGAGCAGTACTTC | TRBV7-9 | NA | TRBJ2-7 | NA
CASSLAPTSGYEQYF | TGTGCCAGCAGCCTCGCTCCTACTAGCGGATACGAGCAGTACTTC | TRBV5-4 | NA | TRBJ2-7 | TRBD2
CASSLSPSGYQETQYF | TGTGCCAGCAGTCTAAGTCCTAGCGGGTATCAAGAGACCCAGTACTTC | TRBV28 | NA | TRBJ2-5 | TRBD2
CASYGTGHNEQFF | TGTGCCAGCTATGGGACAGGGCACAATGAGCAGTTCTTC | TRBV27 | NA | TRBJ2-1 | TRBD1
CASRERTDSYEQYF | TGCGCCAGCAGGGAACGGACAGACTCCTACGAGCAGTACTTC | TRBV5-1 | NA | TRBJ2-7 | NA
CASSSSGTVSYEQYF | TGTGCCAGCAGCTCATCCGGGACAGTCTCCTACGAGCAGTACTTC | TRBV7-9 | NA | TRBJ2-7 | TRBD1
CASSRDRGGNTIYF | TGTGCCAGCAGCCGAGACCGGGGTGGAAACACCATATATTTT | TRBV11-2 | NA | TRBJ1-3 | NA
CASSPTSASYEQYF | TGTGCCAGCAGCCCAACTAGCGCTAGCTACGAGCAGTACTTC | TRBV4-2 | NA | TRBJ2-7 | TRBD2
CASSPSQGAGQPQHF | TGTGCCAGCAGCCCCTCACAGGGGGCAGGCCAGCCCCAGCATTTT | TRBV28 | NA | TRBJ1-5 | TRBD1
CASSYTSGARDTQYF | TGTGCCAGCAGCTACACTAGCGGGGCCAGAGATACGCAGTATTTT | TRBV28 | NA | TRBJ2-3 | TRBD2
CASSPGGNYGYTF | TGTGCCAGCAGCCCCGGGGGGAACTATGGCTACACCTTC | TRBV6-5 | NA | TRBJ1-2 | NA
CASSLGGGRSTDTQYF | TGTGCCAGCAGTTTGGGGGGGGGCAGAAGCACAGATACGCAGTATTTT | TRBV28 | NA | TRBJ2-3 | NA
CASSLEYDRAGGPRAQFF | TGTGCCAGCAGCTTGGAGTACGATCGAGCGGGAGGGCCTAGGGCGCAGTTCTTC | TRBV5-5 | NA | TRBJ2-1 | TRBD2
CASSEGGTGGQETQYF | TGTGCCAGCAGTGAAGGAGGGACAGGGGGTCAAGAGACCCAGTACTTC | TRBV25-1 | NA | TRBJ2-5 | TRBD1
CASSLSPRVAGGEQYF | TGTGCCAGCAGTTTGTCCCCCCGCGTAGCGGGAGGAGAGCAGTACTTC | TRBV27 | NA | TRBJ2-7 | TRBD2
CASSPRGLIYEQYF | TGTGCCAGCTCACCACGAGGCCTCATTTACGAGCAGTACTTC | TRBV18 | NA | TRBJ2-7 | NA
CASSHTGTGVMNTEAFF | TGCGCCAGCAGCCATACCGGGACAGGGGTAATGAACACTGAAGCTTTCTTT | TRBV4-1 | NA | TRBJ1-1 | TRBD1
CASSETGNTEAFF | TGTGCCAGCAGCGAGACAGGGAACACTGAAGCTTTCTTT | TRBV9 | few | TRBJ1-1 | NA
CASSAGRDTRKNQSQHF | TGTGCCAGCAGCGCCGGCCGGGACACCAGAAAGAATCAGTCCCAGCATTTT | TRBV9 | NA | TRBJ1-5 | NA
CASSEAGRNNYNEQFF | TGTGCCAGCAGTGAAGCTGGCCGAAACAACTACAATGAGCAGTTCTTC | TRBV6-1 | NA | TRBJ2-1 | NA
CASSLLGGSSDTQYF | TGCGCCAGCAGCTTGCTTGGCGGGAGTTCGGATACGCAGTATTTT | TRBV5-1 | NA | TRBJ2-3 | TRBD2
CASSLELETQYF | TGTGCCAGCAGCTTAGAACTGGAGACCCAGTACTTC | TRBV7-8 | NA | TRBJ2-5 | NA
CANGLAGGTGELFF | TGTGCCAATGGGCTAGCGGGAGGCACCGGGGAGCTGTTTTTT | TRBV6-1 | few | TRBJ2-2 | TRBD2
CASSLDQDSYEQYF | TGTGCCAGCAGCTTGGACCAGGACTCCTACGAGCAGTACTTC | TRBV5-4 | NA | TRBJ2-7 | NA
CASSLTGSGRADTQYF | TGTGCCAGCAGTTTGACCGGTAGCGGGAGAGCGGATACGCAGTATTTT | TRBV27 | NA | TRBJ2-3 | TRBD2
CASSLAREETQYF | TGTGCCAGCAGCTTAGCGCGGGAGGAGACCCAGTACTTC | TRBV7-8 | NA | TRBJ2-5 | TRBD2
CASSEWGGGSGELFF | TGTGCCAGCAGTGAATGGGGCGGGGGTTCCGGGGAGCTGTTTTTT | TRBV25-1 | NA | TRBJ2-2 | TRBD2
CASSLAGAYQETQYF | TGTGCCAGCAGCTTAGCGGGAGCGTACCAAGAGACCCAGTACTTC | TRBV7-8 | NA | TRBJ2-5 | NA
CASSVREMNTEAFF | TGTGCCAGCAGCGTCCGGGAGATGAACACTGAAGCTTTCTTT | TRBV5-6 | NA | TRBJ1-1 | NA
CASRGGQREETQYF | TGTGCCAGCAGGGGGGGACAGAGGGAAGAGACCCAGTACTTC | TRBV5-4 | NA | TRBJ2-5 | NA
CASSSDGYAFF | TGTGCCAGCAGCTCCGACGGGTATGCTTTCTTT | TRBV7-9 | NA | TRBJ1-1 | NA
CASSILYRDTHQPQHF | TGTGCCAGTAGTATTCTATACCGGGACACCCATCAGCCCCAGCATTTT | TRBV19 | NA | TRBJ1-5 | NA